A selection of T cell receptor beta chains follows, all from one sample in a study of T cells in Graves' hyperthyroidism and ophthalmopathy. TCRdb recomputed calls from the multiplex PCR reads with MiXCR, one row per CDR3 protein. The sample lists about 500,000 distinct CDR3 sequences; 15% to 20% were seen once. Sequencing input: blood. The receptors shown here come from a woman aged 25 to 39 with Graves' ophthalmopathy. CDR3s include the opening cysteine and the closing phenylalanine or tryptophan. A D gene is named only where the DNA matches it firmly. Clone size is given for some rows only: seen once, a few or many times, or a class if the clone is expanded.

many,-,TRBJ2-5,TRBV20-1,CSAGQETQYF,TGCAGTGCTGGACAAGAGACCCAGTACTTC
few,TRBD2,TRBJ2-7,TRBV5-4,CASSLWTSGIYEQYF,TGTGCCAGCAGCTTATGGACTAGCGGGATCTACGAGCAGTACTTC
many,TRBD1,TRBJ2-3,TRBV7-9,CASSFTGVPDTQYF,TGTGCCAGCAGCTTTACAGGGGTACCAGATACGCAGTATTTT
many,TRBD1,TRBJ1-4,TRBV7-8,CASSSRDRVLSGEKLFF,TGTGCCAGCAGCTCAAGGGACAGGGTATTATCTGGTGAAAAACTGTTTTTT
many,TRBD2,TRBJ2-7,TRBV28,CASRVAGRSYEQYF,TGTGCCAGCAGGGTAGCGGGTCGCTCCTACGAGCAGTACTTC
many,-,TRBJ2-3,TRBV12-3/TRBV12-4,CASRYTDTQYF,TGTGCCAGCAGGTACACAGATACGCAGTATTTT
many,TRBD2,TRBJ2-3,TRBV2,CASSEALRTSEADTQYF,TGTGCCAGCAGTGAAGCGCTAAGGACTAGCGAGGCAGATACGCAGTATTTT
few,-,TRBJ2-5,TRBV6-1,CASSVSGSIQETQYF,TGTGCCAGCAGTGTGAGCGGGTCCATACAAGAGACCCAGTACTTC
many,TRBD2,TRBJ2-3,TRBV5-6,CATTSGQRDTQYF,TGTGCCACGACTAGCGGGCAAAGGGATACGCAGTATTTT
few,-,TRBJ2-7,TRBV7-9,CASTLGSGTYEQYF,TGTGCCAGCACCCTAGGGTCGGGTACCTACGAGCAGTACTTC
-,TRBD1,TRBJ2-1,TRBV7-9,CASSPGTAGIKRFF,TGTGCCAGCAGCCCCGGGACAGCAGGTATTAAGCGGTTCTTC
many,-,TRBJ1-5,TRBV28,CASSSYQPQHF,TGTGCCAGCAGTTCCTATCAGCCCCAGCATTTT
few,TRBD1,TRBJ2-1,TRBV14,CASLRTGDYNEQFF,TGTGCCAGCCTTAGGACAGGCGACTACAATGAGCAGTTCTTC
-,-,TRBJ1-2,TRBV12-5,CASGHWEDRPYGYTF,TGTGCTAGTGGTCACTGGGAGGACCGGCCCTATGGCTACACCTTC
once,-,TRBJ2-5,TRBV10-1,CASSDRGAPQYF,TGCGCCAGCAGTGATAGGGGGGCTCCACAGTACTTC
many,-,TRBJ2-3,TRBV20-1,CSATWTATDTQYF,TGCAGTGCAACCTGGACAGCCACAGATACGCAGTATTTT
many,-,TRBJ2-1,TRBV7-2,CASSLDLDRYEQFF,TGTGCCAGCAGCTTAGACCTAGATCGGTATGAGCAGTTCTTC
few,TRBD2,TRBJ2-1,TRBV6-1,CASPPLAGEYNEQFF,TGTGCCAGCCCCCCCCTCGCGGGGGAATACAATGAGCAGTTCTTC
few,-,TRBJ2-7,TRBV19,CASSNRGRGSGSEEQYF,TGTGCCAGTAGTAACCGGGGGAGAGGGAGTGGGTCTGAGGAGCAGTACTTC
many,TRBD2,TRBJ2-7,TRBV27,CASSDLGVAGAYEQYF,TGTGCCAGCAGTGACCTCGGGGTAGCGGGAGCCTACGAGCAGTACTTC
many,-,TRBJ2-1,TRBV7-2,CASSHILFGTHNEQFF,TGTGCCAGCAGCCATATACTTTTTGGGACCCACAATGAGCAGTTCTTC
-,-,TRBJ2-2,TRBV28,CASIELRRTGELFF,TGTGCCAGCATTGAACTGCGGAGAACCGGGGAGCTGTTTTTT
many,-,TRBJ2-1,TRBV7-9,CASSPRLSSYNEQFF,TGTGCCAGCAGCCCGAGACTAAGCTCCTACAATGAGCAGTTCTTC
few,TRBD1,TRBJ2-7,TRBV5-1,CASSLGGQGFYEQYF,TGCGCCAGCAGCTTGGGGGGACAGGGTTTTTACGAGCAGTACTTC
-,-,TRBJ2-1,TRBV3-1,CASSHLLSGSSYNEQFF,TGTGCCAGCAGCCACCTGCTTAGCGGTAGCTCCTACAATGAGCAGTTCTTC
-,-,TRBJ1-2,TRBV12-3/TRBV12-4,CATPTRPFNYGYTF,TGTGCCACCCCGACCCGCCCATTCAACTATGGCTACACCTTC
many,TRBD2,TRBJ2-7,TRBV7-9,CASSIPSGSSYEQYF,TGTGCCAGCAGCATACCTAGCGGGAGCTCCTACGAGCAGTACTTC
-,-,TRBJ1-4,TRBV27,CASSLGTGNNEELFF,TGTGCCAGCAGTTTAGGAACAGGGAATAATGAAGAACTGTTTTTT
many,-,TRBJ2-4,TRBV2,CASSERRAGENIQYF,TGTGCCAGCAGTGAAAGACGGGCAGGGGAGAACATTCAGTACTTC
few,-,TRBJ1-4,TRBV5-6,CASSSGRNEKLFF,TGTGCCAGCAGCTCGGGCAGGAATGAAAAACTGTTTTTT
-,TRBD1,TRBJ2-7,TRBV5-1,CASSFQGQGGEQYF,TGCGCCAGCAGCTTCCAGGGACAGGGTGGCGAGCAGTACTTC
many,TRBD1,TRBJ2-1,TRBV28,CASSPWTGKDFRVSSSYNEQFF,TGTGCCAGCAGTCCTTGGACAGGCAAGGATTTTAGGGTCTCGAGCTCCTACAATGAGCAGTTCTTC
-,-,TRBJ2-1,TRBV20-1,CSATVISYNEQFF,TGCAGTGCGACGGTTATCTCCTACAATGAGCAGTTCTTC
-,-,TRBJ2-5,TRBV7-2,CASSRDPGKETQYF,TGTGCCAGCAGCCGGGACCCAGGCAAAGAGACCCAGTACTTC
many,-,TRBJ1-1,TRBV7-9,CASSQSGVNTEAFF,TGTGCCAGCAGCCAATCAGGGGTCAACACTGAAGCTTTCTTT
many,-,TRBJ1-2,TRBV10-3,CAISESRVPYGYTF,TGTGCCATCAGTGAGTCGAGGGTTCCTTATGGCTACACCTTC
-,-,TRBJ2-3,TRBV20-1,CSASPESSEYTDTQYF,TGCAGTGCCAGTCCCGAGTCTAGCGAGTACACAGATACGCAGTATTTT
-,TRBD2,TRBJ2-1,TRBV29-1,CSVVFLAGGPVNEQFF,TGCAGCGTCGTATTTTTAGCGGGAGGGCCGGTGAATGAGCAGTTCTTC
many,-,TRBJ1-4,TRBV11-2,CASSSAQGRGEKLFF,TGTGCCAGCAGCTCAGCCCAGGGGCGCGGTGAAAAACTGTTTTTT
-,-,TRBJ1-2,TRBV27,CASSTMDGRGPYTF,TGTGCCAGCAGCACGATGGACGGACGGGGGCCCTACACCTTC
few,-,TRBJ2-7,TRBV20-1,CSARDPQGTSSYEQYF,TGCAGTGCTAGAGATCCCCAGGGGACTTCCTCCTACGAGCAGTACTTC
many,-,TRBJ2-7,TRBV20-1,CSAYYRGGYEQYF,TGCAGTGCTTATTACAGGGGAGGATACGAGCAGTACTTC
many,-,TRBJ1-6,TRBV11-2,CASSPNLGPVGNSPLHF,TGTGCCAGCAGCCCCAATCTGGGCCCCGTGGGTAATTCACCCCTCCACTTT
-,-,TRBJ1-1,TRBV19,CASKKDRDTEAFF,TGTGCCAGTAAAAAGGACCGGGACACTGAAGCTTTCTTT
many,-,TRBJ2-1,TRBV6-2/TRBV6-3,CASSLGTPYNEQFF,TGTGCCAGCAGTCTGGGGACCCCCTACAATGAGCAGTTCTTC
many,-,TRBJ2-3,TRBV20-1,CSARVRGTDTQYF,TGCAGTGCTAGAGTGCGGGGCACAGATACGCAGTATTTT
few,-,TRBJ2-5,TRBV27,CASSPQGGTQYF,TGTGCCAGCAGTCCCCAGGGGGGGACCCAGTACTTC
-,-,TRBJ2-7,TRBV28,CASSLWSGTSYEQYF,TGTGCCAGCAGTTTATGGTCAGGGACCTCCTACGAGCAGTACTTC
-,TRBD1,TRBJ2-7,TRBV28,CASRGPGGSGGNEQYF,TGTGCCAGCAGAGGCCCGGGTGGGTCAGGGGGCAACGAGCAGTACTTC
many,TRBD2,TRBJ2-3,TRBV7-9,CASSSEGLATTDTQYF,TGTGCCAGCAGCTCCGAGGGACTAGCAACTACAGATACGCAGTATTTT
-,TRBD2,TRBJ2-3,TRBV5-6,CASSLLPSGSKDTQYF,TGTGCCAGCAGCTTGTTACCTAGCGGGAGTAAAGATACGCAGTATTTT
-,-,TRBJ2-1,TRBV27,CASTPGRGPYNEQFF,TGTGCCAGCACCCCGGGGCGGGGCCCCTACAATGAGCAGTTCTTC
-,-,TRBJ1-6,TRBV9,CASSVEPGEGSPLHF,TGTGCCAGCAGCGTAGAGCCAGGGGAGGGATCACCCCTCCACTTT
many,TRBD1,TRBJ1-6,TRBV27,CASSSGTASHWYYSPLHF,TGTGCCAGCAGTAGCGGGACAGCTAGCCATTGGTATTATTCACCCCTCCACTTT
few,-,TRBJ1-4,TRBV27,CASSSGDIGREKLFF,TGTGCCAGCAGTTCGGGGGACATCGGTAGGGAAAAACTGTTTTTT